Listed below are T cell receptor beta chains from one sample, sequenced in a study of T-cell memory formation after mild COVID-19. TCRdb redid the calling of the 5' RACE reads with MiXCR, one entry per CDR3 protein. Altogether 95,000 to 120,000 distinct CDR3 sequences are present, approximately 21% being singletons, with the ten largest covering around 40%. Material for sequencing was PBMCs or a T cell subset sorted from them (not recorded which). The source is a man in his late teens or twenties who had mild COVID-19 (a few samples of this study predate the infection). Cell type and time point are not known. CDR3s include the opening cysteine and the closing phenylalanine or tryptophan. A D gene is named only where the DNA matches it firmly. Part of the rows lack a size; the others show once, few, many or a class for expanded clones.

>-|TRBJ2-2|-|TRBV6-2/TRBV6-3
CASSIDGELFF
TGTGCCAGCAGTATTGACGGGGAGCTGTTTTTT
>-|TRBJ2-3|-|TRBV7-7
CASSLEYWGTHTDTQYF
TGTGCTAGCAGCTTAGAGTATTGGGGGACACACACAGATACGCAGTATTTT
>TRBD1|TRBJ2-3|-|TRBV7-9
CASSPGQGDADTQYF
TGTGCCAGTTCCCCGGGACAGGGGGACGCAGATACGCAGTATTTT
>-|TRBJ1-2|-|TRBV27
CASSLSAGTYGYTF
TGTGCCAGCAGTTTATCGGCAGGGACTTATGGCTACACCTTC
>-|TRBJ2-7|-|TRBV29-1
CSVAWGANSYEQYF
TGCAGCGTTGCCTGGGGTGCAAACTCCTACGAGCAGTACTTC
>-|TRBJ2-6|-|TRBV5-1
CASRAGNSGANVLTF
TGCGCCAGCCGCGCGGGGAACTCTGGGGCCAACGTCCTGACTTTC
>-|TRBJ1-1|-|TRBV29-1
CSVSGRVEAFF
TGCAGCGTTTCCGGACGGGTTGAAGCTTTCTTT
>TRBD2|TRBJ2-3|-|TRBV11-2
CASSKFWAGGPDTQYF
TGTGCCAGCAGCAAGTTTTGGGCGGGGGGGCCAGATACGCAGTATTTT
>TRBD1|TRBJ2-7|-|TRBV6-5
CASRQGQGASYEQYF
TGTGCCAGCAGGCAAGGCCAGGGGGCATCCTACGAGCAGTACTTC
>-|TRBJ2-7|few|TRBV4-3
CASSHARGGDSYEQYF
TGCGCCAGCAGCCACGCCCGAGGGGGGGATAGCTACGAGCAGTACTTC
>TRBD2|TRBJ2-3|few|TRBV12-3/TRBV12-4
CASSFGGAEDTQYF
TGTGCCAGCAGTTTCGGGGGGGCAGAAGATACGCAGTATTTT
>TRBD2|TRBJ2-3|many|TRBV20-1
CSARVAGGLVDTQYF
TGCAGTGCTCGGGTGGCGGGGGGGCTTGTAGATACGCAGTATTTT
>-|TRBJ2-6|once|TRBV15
CATRGAGANVLTF
TGTGCCACCAGGGGGGCTGGGGCCAACGTCCTGACTTTC
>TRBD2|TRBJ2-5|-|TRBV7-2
CASTPRSGGWETQYF
TGTGCCAGCACCCCCCGGTCGGGGGGTTGGGAGACCCAGTACTTC
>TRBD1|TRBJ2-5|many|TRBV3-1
CASSQGLTGRAETQYF
TGTGCCAGCAGCCAGGGCCTGACAGGGCGCGCAGAGACCCAGTACTTC
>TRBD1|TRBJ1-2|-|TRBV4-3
CASSQDQGTGEAGYTF
TGCGCCAGCAGCCAAGATCAAGGGACAGGGGAGGCTGGCTACACCTTC
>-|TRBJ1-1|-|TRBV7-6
CASSRDGTEAFF
TGTGCCAGCAGCCGGGACGGGACTGAAGCTTTCTTT
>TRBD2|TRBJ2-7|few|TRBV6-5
CASRQLAGGSYEQYF
TGTGCCAGCAGACAACTAGCGGGGGGTAGCTACGAGCAGTACTTC
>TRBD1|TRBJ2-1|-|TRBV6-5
CASSYFFGTGGEQFF
TGTGCCAGCAGTTACTTTTTCGGGACAGGGGGCGAGCAGTTCTTC
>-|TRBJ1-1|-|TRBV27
CASSLSLITEAFF
TGTGCCAGCAGTTTATCGTTAATCACTGAAGCTTTCTTT
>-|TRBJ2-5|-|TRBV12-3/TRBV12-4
CASSSFTGLSETQYF
TGTGCCAGCAGTTCCTTTACAGGCCTCTCAGAGACCCAGTACTTC
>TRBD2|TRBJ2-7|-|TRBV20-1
CSGLADSYEQYF
TGCAGTGGACTAGCGGATTCCTACGAGCAGTACTTC
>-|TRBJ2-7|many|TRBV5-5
CASSLTSYEQYF
TGTGCCAGCAGCCTCACCTCCTACGAGCAGTACTTC
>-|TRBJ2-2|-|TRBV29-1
CSVRRVPNTGELFF
TGCAGCGTTCGCAGGGTACCGAACACCGGGGAGCTGTTTTTT
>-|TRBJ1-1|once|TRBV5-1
CASRGPPATEAFF
TGCGCCAGCAGGGGACCGCCCGCAACTGAAGCTTTCTTT
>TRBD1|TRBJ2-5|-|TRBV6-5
CASKGTGVRETQYF
TGTGCCAGCAAGGGGACAGGGGTACGAGAGACCCAGTACTTC
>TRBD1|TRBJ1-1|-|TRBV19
CASSIITGANTEAFF
TGTGCCAGTAGTATTATAACAGGGGCGAACACTGAAGCTTTCTTT
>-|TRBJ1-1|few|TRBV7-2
CASSIGGGHTEAFF
TGTGCCAGCAGCATAGGGGGGGGCCACACTGAAGCTTTCTTT
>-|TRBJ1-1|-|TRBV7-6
CASSPGTGVTEAFF
TGTGCCAGCAGCCCTGGTACGGGGGTGACTGAAGCTTTCTTT
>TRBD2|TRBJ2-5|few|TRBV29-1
CSVAGLFQETQYF
TGCAGCGTTGCGGGACTATTCCAAGAGACCCAGTACTTC
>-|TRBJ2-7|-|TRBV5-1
CASSPGTYSSYEQYF
TGCGCCAGCAGTCCTGGGACCTATAGCTCCTACGAGCAGTACTTC
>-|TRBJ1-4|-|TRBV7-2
CASSLNSREKLFF
TGTGCCAGCAGCTTAAATTCCAGGGAAAAACTGTTTTTT
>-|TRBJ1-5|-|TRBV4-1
CASSQGDRSRPQHF
TGCGCCAGCAGCCAAGGAGACCGATCTCGGCCCCAGCATTTT
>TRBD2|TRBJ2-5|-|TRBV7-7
CASSLRGLAMLETQYF
TGTGCCAGCAGCTTAAGGGGACTAGCGATGCTAGAGACCCAGTACTTC
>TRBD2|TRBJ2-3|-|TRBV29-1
CSVEDLAVAGAVTDTQYF
TGCAGCGTTGAAGATCTTGCGGTAGCGGGGGCCGTCACAGATACGCAGTATTTT
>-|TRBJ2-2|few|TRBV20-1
CSARDAQATNTGELFF
TGCAGTGCTAGAGATGCCCAGGCGACGAACACCGGGGAGCTGTTTTTT
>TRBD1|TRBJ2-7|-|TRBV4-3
CASSYTQGAGYEQYF
TGCGCCAGCAGTTACACCCAGGGGGCGGGGTACGAGCAGTACTTC
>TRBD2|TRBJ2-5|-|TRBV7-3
CASSLNGGAQETQYF
TGTGCCAGCAGCCTCAACGGGGGGGCCCAAGAGACCCAGTACTTC
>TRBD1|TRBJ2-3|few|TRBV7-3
CASSQTGGPTDTQYF
TGTGCCAGCAGCCAGACAGGGGGCCCCACAGATACGCAGTATTTT
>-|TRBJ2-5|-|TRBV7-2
CASSPWDGTQETQYF
TGTGCCAGCAGCCCCTGGGACGGTACTCAAGAGACCCAGTACTTC
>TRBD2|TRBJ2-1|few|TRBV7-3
CASSLRGSGGEQFF
TGTGCCAGCAGCCTCCGTGGTAGCGGGGGGGAGCAGTTCTTC
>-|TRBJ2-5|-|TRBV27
CASSLSGGRSETQYF
TGTGCCAGCAGTTTAAGTGGGGGGAGGTCAGAGACCCAGTACTTC
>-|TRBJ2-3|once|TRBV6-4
CASSDSKSTDTQYF
TGTGCCAGCAGTGACTCAAAAAGCACAGATACGCAGTATTTT
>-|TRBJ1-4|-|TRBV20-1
CSARLGEKLFF
TGCAGTGCTAGGCTGGGGGAAAAACTGTTTTTT
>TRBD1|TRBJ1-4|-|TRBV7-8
CASSLASTGETRHEKLFF
TGTGCCAGCAGCTTAGCGAGCACAGGGGAAACACGACATGAAAAACTGTTTTTT
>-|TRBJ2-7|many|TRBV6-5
CASSYSFAQGIGGEQYF
TGTGCCAGCAGTTACTCGTTTGCACAGGGAATTGGCGGCGAGCAGTACTTC
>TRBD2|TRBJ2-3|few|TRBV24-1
CATSKRGVDTDTQYF
TGTGCCACCAGTAAGCGGGGGGTAGACACAGATACGCAGTATTTT
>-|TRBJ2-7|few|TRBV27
CASRSLVKNEQYF
TGTGCCAGCAGGTCACTAGTAAAGAACGAGCAGTACTTC
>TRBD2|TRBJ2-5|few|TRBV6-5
CASSSSSGQETQYF
TGTGCCAGCAGTTCCTCTAGCGGACAAGAGACCCAGTACTTC
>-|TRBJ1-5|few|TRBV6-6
CASSDSDQPQHF
TGTGCCAGCAGTGACAGTGATCAGCCCCAGCATTTT
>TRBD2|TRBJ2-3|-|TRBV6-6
CAITAGGTDTQYF
TGTGCCATTACAGCGGGAGGGACAGATACGCAGTATTTT
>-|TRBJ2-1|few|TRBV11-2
CASSLGHWWEQFF
TGTGCCAGCAGCTTAGGTCATTGGTGGGAGCAGTTCTTC
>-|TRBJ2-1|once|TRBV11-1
CASSELKNRGDEQFF
TGTGCCAGCAGCGAACTCAAGAATCGGGGCGATGAGCAGTTCTTC
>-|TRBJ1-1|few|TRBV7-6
CASRGPTNTEAFF
TGTGCCAGCCGCGGGCCTACGAACACTGAAGCTTTCTTT
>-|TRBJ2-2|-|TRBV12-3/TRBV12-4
CASMWGTGELFF
TGTGCCAGCATGTGGGGTACCGGGGAGCTGTTTTTT
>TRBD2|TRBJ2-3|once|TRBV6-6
CASIPASGEPSDTQYF
TGTGCCAGCATCCCCGCTAGCGGGGAGCCATCAGATACGCAGTATTTT
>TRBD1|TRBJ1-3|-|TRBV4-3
CASSQDLGQGSGNTIYF
TGCGCCAGCAGCCAAGATCTCGGACAGGGCTCTGGAAACACCATATATTTT
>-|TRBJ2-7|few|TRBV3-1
CASSLLYEQYF
TGTGCCAGCAGCCTTCTCTACGAGCAGTACTTC